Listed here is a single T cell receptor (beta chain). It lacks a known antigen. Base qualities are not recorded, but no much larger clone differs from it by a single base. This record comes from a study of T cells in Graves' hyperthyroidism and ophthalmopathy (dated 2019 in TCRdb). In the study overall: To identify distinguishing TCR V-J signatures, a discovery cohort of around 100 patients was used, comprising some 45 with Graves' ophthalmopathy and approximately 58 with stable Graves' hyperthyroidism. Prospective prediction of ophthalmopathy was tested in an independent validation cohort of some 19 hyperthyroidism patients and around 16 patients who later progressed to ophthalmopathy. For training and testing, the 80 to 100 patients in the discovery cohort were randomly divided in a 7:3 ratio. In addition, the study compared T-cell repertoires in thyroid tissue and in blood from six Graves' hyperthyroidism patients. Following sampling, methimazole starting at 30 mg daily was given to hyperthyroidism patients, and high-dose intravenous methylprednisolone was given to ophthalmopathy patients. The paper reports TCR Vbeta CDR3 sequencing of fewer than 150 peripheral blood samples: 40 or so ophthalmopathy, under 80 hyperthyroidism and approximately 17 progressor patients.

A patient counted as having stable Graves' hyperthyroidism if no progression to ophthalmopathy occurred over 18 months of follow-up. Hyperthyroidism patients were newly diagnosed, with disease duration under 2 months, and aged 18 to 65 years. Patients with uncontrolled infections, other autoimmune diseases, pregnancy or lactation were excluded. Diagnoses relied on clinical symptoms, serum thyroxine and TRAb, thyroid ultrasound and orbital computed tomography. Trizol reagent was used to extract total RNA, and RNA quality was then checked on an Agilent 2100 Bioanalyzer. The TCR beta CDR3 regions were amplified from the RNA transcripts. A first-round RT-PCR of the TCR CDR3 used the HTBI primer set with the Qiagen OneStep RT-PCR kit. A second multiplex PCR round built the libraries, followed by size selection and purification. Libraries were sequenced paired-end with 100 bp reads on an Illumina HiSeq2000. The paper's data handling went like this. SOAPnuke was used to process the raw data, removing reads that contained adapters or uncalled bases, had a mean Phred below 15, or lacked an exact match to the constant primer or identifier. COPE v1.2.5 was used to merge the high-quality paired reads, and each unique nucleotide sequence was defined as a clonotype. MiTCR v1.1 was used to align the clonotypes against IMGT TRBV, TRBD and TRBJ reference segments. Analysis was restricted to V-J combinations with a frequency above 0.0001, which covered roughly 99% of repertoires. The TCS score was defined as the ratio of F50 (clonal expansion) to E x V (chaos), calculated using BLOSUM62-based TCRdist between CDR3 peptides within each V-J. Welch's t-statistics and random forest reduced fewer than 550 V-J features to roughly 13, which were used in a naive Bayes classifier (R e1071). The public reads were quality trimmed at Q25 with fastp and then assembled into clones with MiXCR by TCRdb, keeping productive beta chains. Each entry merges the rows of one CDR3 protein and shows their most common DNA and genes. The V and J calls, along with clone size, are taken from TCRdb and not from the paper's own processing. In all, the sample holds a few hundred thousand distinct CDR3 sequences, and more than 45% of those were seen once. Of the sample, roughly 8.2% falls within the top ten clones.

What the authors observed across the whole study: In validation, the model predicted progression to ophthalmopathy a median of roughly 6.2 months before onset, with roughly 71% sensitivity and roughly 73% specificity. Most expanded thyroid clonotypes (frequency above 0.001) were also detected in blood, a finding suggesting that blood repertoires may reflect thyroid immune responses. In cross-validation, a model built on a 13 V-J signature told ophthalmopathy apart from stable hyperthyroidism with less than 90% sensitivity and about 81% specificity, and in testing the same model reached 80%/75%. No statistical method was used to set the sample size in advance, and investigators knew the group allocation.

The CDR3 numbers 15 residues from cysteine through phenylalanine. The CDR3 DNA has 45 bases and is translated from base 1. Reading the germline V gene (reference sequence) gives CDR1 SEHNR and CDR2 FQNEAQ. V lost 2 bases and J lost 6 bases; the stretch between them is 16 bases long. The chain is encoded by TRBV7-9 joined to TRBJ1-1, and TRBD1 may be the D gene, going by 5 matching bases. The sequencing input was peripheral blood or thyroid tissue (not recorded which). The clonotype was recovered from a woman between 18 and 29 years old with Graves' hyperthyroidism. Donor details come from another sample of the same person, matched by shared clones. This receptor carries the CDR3 CASSLNGGSAAEAFF. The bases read TGTGCCAGCAGCTTAAACGGGGGTAGTGCGGCTGAAGCTTTCTTT.